The text below deals with one T cell receptor (beta chain). This specimen belongs to a study of shared clonotypes between healthy human individuals. The data were produced by immunoSEQ multiplex PCR, yet TCRdb's version contains in-frame clones alone and is incomplete. Counted here are approximately 180,000 clones, about 93% occurring once; the ten biggest clones make up about 0.067%. Every donor, a Caucasian adult, lived in Nashville, Tennessee. The V end lost 2 bases, the J end lost 5 bases, and 5 bases lay between the germline ends. The germline CDR1 and CDR2 sequences are SGDLS and YYNGEE. This CDR3 is built from 12 residues.

Sequencing was performed on naive CD4+ T cells sorted from blood. Described subset: CD45RA+ positively selected. V gene TRBV9 combines with J gene TRBJ2-1; D unclear. The sequence was obtained from a young woman in good health. This CDR3 reads CASSVRDNEQFF. CDR3 coding DNA: TGTGCCAGCAGCGTCAGAGACAATGAGCAGTTCTTC.